This entry describes one T cell receptor (beta chain). TCRdb reanalysed the 5' RACE reads using MiXCR and keeps one entry per CDR3 protein. This table holds roughly 690,000 distinct CDR3 sequences, 21% found once. CDR1 SEHNR and CDR2 FQNEAQ come from the germline V gene (reference sequence). This CDR3 contains 14 residues. With V trimmed by 10 bases and J by 0 bases, 8 bases remained unmatched. These data originate in a study of identical twins. These data also formed part of another study, on T cells expressing NK-cell markers. From that second work: Among the eight sequenced donors, seven tested HCMV-seropositive and one tested seronegative.

This chain uses TRBV7-9 with TRBJ1-2; 7 nucleotides agree with TRBD1. The receptor was derived from a woman under 30 in good health. The sample was PBMCs. Here the CDR3 DNA reads TGTGCCATCACGATGGGGACAGCTAACTATGGCTACACCTTC. It translates to CAITMGTANYGYTF.